This T cell receptor beta chain comes out of a study of shared clonotypes between healthy human individuals. None of the donors, who were healthy HIV-negative adults, had recently had acute infections or vaccinations. The authors loaded 200 ng DNA, some 32,000 T cell genomes, into sorted-subset replicate PCRs. This table comes from immunoSEQ multiplex PCR, and its TCRdb copy is limited to in-frame clones, with some not included. Of approximately 980,000 clones in the sample, approximately 80% were seen once. Trimming stripped 0 bases from V and 7 bases from J, with 10 bases between. Germline loops: CDR1 GTSNPN, CDR2 SVGIG (reference sequence). The CDR3 is 14 residues long. General observations from the study: Since donors were few, the genetic and exposure-history diversity represented was limited.

About this clone: What it binds is unknown.

Sequenced sample: memory CD4+ T cells sorted from blood. The sample's subset: CD45RA-negative fraction. The chain has TRBV30 and TRBJ1-6, with a tentative D call TRBD1 (5 bases). The sequence came from a man between 18 and 29 years old in good health. The CDR3 DNA follows: TGTGCCTGGAGTGTGGGACCGGCGAATTCACCCCTCCACTTT. Protein: CAWSVGPANSPLHF.